This TCR beta chain was sequenced for a study of blood T cell repertoires in COVID-19 (dated by TCRdb to the early 2020s). In the study overall: Samples covering the acute and convalescent phases of COVID-19 were provided by collaborators in the United States, Italy and Spain. The material from the prospective study consisted of cDNA or gDNA derived from T cells, B-cell-depleted T cells, or PBMCs. Deeply sampled blood TCRbeta repertoires from subjects exposed to, actively infected with, or recovered from COVID-19 were included in the dataset. The repertoires were made available in a free public database intended to serve as a resource for research on the immune response to SARS-CoV-2. Samples came from the ongoing ImmuneRACE study (first 160 participants) plus 1,254 subjects from 6 global collaborators. Nearly every sample came with metadata listing a de-identified subject ID, COVID-19 status, age in years and sex. HLA class I and class II types, where available, came from metadata supplied by the sample provider rather than from assay-based typing.

Including cysteine and phenylalanine, the CDR3 has 15 amino acids. Only CDR3 DNA remains: 45 bases, in frame from the first base. V lost 2 bases and J lost 4 bases; the stretch between them is 14 bases long. For CDR1 and CDR2, the germline V gene (reference sequence) lists MNHEY and SMNVEV. In regard to this clone: The specificity of this receptor is unknown. It has no much larger one-base neighbor in the sample; base qualities were not kept.

TCRbeta CDR3 regions were amplified from genomic DNA using the immunoSEQ Assay, a bias-controlled multiplex PCR. Under the source paper's analysis protocol: Nucleated cell counts per sample were estimated from amplification of reference gene primers within the assay. To quantify the absolute abundance of each unique TCRbeta CDR3 rearrangement, sequence reads were collapsed and filtered. For each sample, productive Simpson clonality was calculated by taking the square root of Simpson's diversity index across productive rearrangements. TCRdb mirrors the immuneACCESS table, restricted to in-frame sequences. Some clones are absent from its copies; in checked studies, under half trace to an unresolved V gene, and the reason for the others is unknown. For V, J and clone size, that table is used; D and trimming come from the DNA. The sample records about 250,000 clones, 85% to 90% of which are singletons. Together, the top ten hold around 1.5% of the sample.

The collaborating institutions used their own protocols to collect whole blood in K2EDTA tubes. For TCRbeta analysis, collaborator samples were shipped as frozen whole blood, as isolated PBMCs, or as DNA extracted from either sample type. Here is what the overall study found, with its caveats: The amount of clinical and demographic metadata varied by source and participant and was provided uncurated.

The sample taken for sequencing was peripheral blood. The TCR sequence derives from a man older than 75 with acute or convalescent COVID-19. Recombination joined TRBV27 with TRBJ1-1, with the D gene call left open. The sequenced DNA: TGTGCCAGCAGTTTAACCCCAGGACGGGGCACTGAAGCTTTCTTT. This is translated as CASSLTPGRGTEAFF.